The source of this T cell receptor beta chain is a study of immune characteristics of hereditary and idiopathic chronic pancreatitis. About the investigation overall: Local immune cells and TCRbeta repertoires in the pancreas were profiled in this study for hereditary and idiopathic chronic pancreatitis, with control organ donor pancreases used for comparison. The gDNA-based approach was selected because minimal in vitro experimental manipulation of pancreas-infiltrating T cells was involved. TCRbeta sequencing included about five control pancreases, about seven pancreases with hereditary chronic pancreatitis and about 6 pancreases with idiopathic chronic pancreatitis. Study-wide findings and limitations: Patient tissue was available only at the time of TPIAT, so disease duration differences may have influenced immune findings. Among 13 chronic pancreatitis patients, a positive correlation was found between numbers of productive TCR rearrangements and disease severity scores. Vbeta-Jbeta gene family usage, including TRBV10, TRBV19, TRBV23 and TRBV5, differed between hereditary and idiopathic chronic pancreatitis. Compared with controls, TCRbeta repertoire diversity was significantly higher and clonality was lower in both chronic pancreatitis groups. Chronic pancreatitis caused by alcohol use was excluded from the study.

Library preparation used the immunoSEQ multiplex PCR assay. The TCRbeta CDR3 region and adjacent sequences were amplified and sequenced from pancreatic genomic DNA. Per the authors' processing: Repertoire diversity was assessed as a mean normalized Shannon-Wiener index, together with productive clonality and counts of productive rearrangements. Control and chronic pancreatitis repertoire metrics were compared with the nonparametric Mann-Whitney U test. Shared clonotypes were defined as CDR3beta sequences with identical amino acid composition and length across subjects. In its TCRdb copy, this immuneACCESS table keeps in-frame sequences only and misses some clones. Where compared with another copy, unresolved V genes explain less than half of these, and the others have no known cause. V, J and clone size reflect that table, while D and trimming were determined from the DNA. The table for this sample lists about 9,400 clones; about four fifths of them were counted only once. 12% to 15% of the sample is taken by the ten largest.

As encoded in the germline V gene (reference sequence), CDR1 is SGHKS while CDR2 is YYEKEE. Clipping removes 4 bases from V and 3 bases from J, with 12 as the unmatched junction base count. From its cysteine to its phenylalanine, the CDR3 spans 17 amino acids. The sequence is cut down to CDR3 DNA, 51 bases in frame from base 1. This clone appeared a single time. Its antigen remains undetermined. No base quality values were provided; no much bigger clone lies one nucleotide off. Patients undergoing total pancreatectomy with islet autotransplantation (TPIAT) were the source of the chronic pancreatitis pancreas tissue. None of the chronic pancreatitis patients included in the study had a known history of diabetes. For TCRbeta sequencing, genomic DNA was extracted directly from bulk pancreas tissue without sorting T cells. No particular cause of disease was identified in idiopathic chronic pancreatitis patients. Pancreas tissues from patients and organ donors were collected consecutively at two US centers.

This sequence uses TRBV5-5 and TRBJ1-4; TRBD1 lines up with 7 middle nucleotides. Sequenced material: pancreas tissue with idiopathic chronic pancreatitis. The cell subset or site label, read with the paper, signifies: chronic pancreatitis without an identified cause. This receptor was obtained from a human donor with chronic pancreatitis. The bases are TGTGCCAGCAGCCCGATGACAGGGACGTCCGCTAATGAAAAACTGTTTTTT. It translates as CASSPMTGTSANEKLFF.